This entry is about one T cell receptor beta chain. This receptor's antigen is unknown. No much larger clonotype is one base removed from it; base qualities were not supplied. This specimen belongs to a study of T cell responses to AZD1222 COVID-19 vaccine (TCRdb year 2021). A note on the overall study: AZD1222 recipients whose second dose came at about 4 weeks and those whose second dose came at about 12 weeks were combined into one group, since spike-specific TCR depth and breadth did not differ between the two schedules. Enrollment into the trials was organized by age into subgroups of 18-55, 56-69 and 70-plus years, and those subgroups contained roughly 140, 27 and 60 TCR-sequenced participants, respectively. TCR sequencing covered roughly 230 trial participants: approximately 200 given two doses of AZD1222 and about 26 given two doses of MenACWY control vaccine.

Study-wide conclusions, independent of this receptor: Spike-specific TCR breadth and depth rose significantly after two AZD1222 doses compared with day 0 and with MenACWY recipients. Only 5 to 7 AZD1222 recipients were SARS-CoV-2 seropositive at baseline, limiting conclusions about previously exposed vaccinees. Participants were mostly white British and included more females than males, and it was suggested by the authors that clonal diversity may have been underestimated. No day 14 peak-response samples were available, so repertoires were characterized only after the peak T cell response. Vaccine-associated CD4 TCRs spanned the whole spike protein, with dominant responses in regions 160-218 and 743-854. Epitopes outside the regions mutated in the B.1.351 and B.1.1.7 variants were reportedly recognized by nearly half of the unique spike-specific TCRs. In the small 56-69-year group, the increase in depth fell short of significance, most likely because of low power.

Interpreted using the paper, the time point label stands for: baseline before first vaccination. The vaccinee samples were drawn from two UK trials, COV001 and COV002, one of which was a single-blind randomized controlled phase 2/3 trial testing AZD1222 (ChAdOx1 nCoV-19) in healthy adults. Trial participant PBMC samples were collected at day 0 and day 28 after the second dose for TCRbeta chain sequencing. The CDR3 regions of human TCRbeta chains were analyzed by immunosequencing. The authors' analysis ran thus. Repertoire TCRs were checked for matches against a reference library of SARS-CoV-2-specific TCRs that had been generated using the MIRA antigen-specificity platform. Breadth was defined as the fraction of unique TCRs that were SARS-CoV-2-associated, and depth was defined as the fraction of total T cells that were SARS-CoV-2-associated. Each spike-specific TCR was assigned to its reactive spike region and to a CD4 or CD8 class using the MIRA data. Log10-transformed breadth and depth values were compared by one-way ANOVA with Sidak's multiple comparisons tests. The clones in this table, taken by TCRdb from immuneACCESS, are in-frame only. Not every clone is retained; where verified, under half of the shortfall comes from an unresolved V gene, and the cause of the rest is unknown. V and J calls and clone size are copied from that table; D and trimming were computed from the DNA. The sample table records over 130,000 clones; around 93% of these occur just once. The ten biggest clones cover around 5.4% of the sample.

For this chain, trimming is 4 bases at the V end and 5 bases at the J end, and the number of junction bases without a gene match is 2. The CDR3 starts with the cysteine, ends with the phenylalanine, and has 13 residues. Just CDR3 DNA is preserved here, 39 bases in frame from base 1. From the germline V gene, CDR1 is SGHDT and CDR2 is YYEEEE. Sequencing was performed on peripheral blood, taken on day 0 of AZD1222 vaccination. The sequence links TRBV5-6 to TRBJ1-2; TRBD1 aligns with 10 central bases. The origin of this receptor is an adult in good health. CDR3 protein: CASSEGQGYGYTF. The bases are TGTGCCAGCAGCGAGGGACAGGGGTATGGCTACACCTTC.